What follows are 24 T cell receptor beta chains derived from one specimen sequenced in a study of long-term antiretroviral therapy in people with HIV. At survey level, the immunoSEQ assay was run in its v3.0 version. Generated by immunoSEQ multiplex PCR, the TCRdb table keeps only in-frame clones and is missing some. The sample consists of around 15,000 clones, roughly 90% of them appearing once. The sequences come from unsorted PBMCs, collected 0.7 years before starting antiretroviral therapy. The receptors stem from a man aged 50 to 60 with HIV.

The sample holds one count of this clone. This chain links TRBV19 with TRBJ2-1, with TRBD1 identical over 8 bases. The V segment lost 0 bases and the J segment 0 bases; nucleotides outside the gene matches: 19. The CDR3 has 22 amino acids. Germline V CDR1 and CDR2: LNHDA, SQIVND (reference sequence). CDR3 DNA: TGTGCCAGTAGTATAGATCACGGGTGGGCAGGGGGCGGGGTAAGCTCCTACAATGAGCAGTTCTTC. It specifies CASSIDHGWAGGGVSSYNEQFF.

V is TRBV28 and J is TRBJ2-6; the match to TRBD1 covers 8 bases. Trimming at V came to 6 bases and at J to 0 bases, leaving 7 bases not matched to a gene. The CDR3 loop spans 17 amino acids. CDR1 is MDHEN, CDR2 SYDVKM, per germline. The CDR3 protein is CASSVTGDNSGANVLTF. The CDR3 coding sequence is TGTGCCAGCAGCGTGACAGGGGACAACTCTGGGGCCAACGTCCTGACTTTC.

V usage is TRBV18 and J usage is TRBJ2-2, with 10 nucleotides matching TRBD2. Germline V CDR1 and CDR2: KGHSH, LQKENI. CDR3 length equals 16 residues. The trim removed 3 bases at V and 4 bases at J, leaving 5 bases unmatched. CDR3 nucleotide sequence: TGTGCCAGCTCACCGGGGACTAGCGCGGTCACCGGGGAGCTGTTTTTT. This gives the protein CASSPGTSAVTGELFF.

The chain combines TRBV10-3 with TRBJ1-2; D remains unclear. The germline V and J ends were trimmed by 7 bases and 6 bases, with 18 bases remaining between them. Per the germline V gene, CDR1 is ENHRY and CDR2 is SYGVKD. CDR3 length: 14 amino acids. The CDR3 loop is CAITPRGGKHGYTF. CDR3 DNA: TGTGCCATCACCCCTCGCGGCGGTAAGCATGGCTACACCTTC.

This rearrangement joins TRBV13 to TRBJ2-1; D is possibly TRBD2 (5 bases). V shed 5 bases and J shed 7 bases, with 12 bases lying between them. Per germline, CDR1 PRHDT and CDR2 FYEKMQ (reference sequence). The CDR3 is 13 amino acids. The CDR3 sequence: CASSLLGWNEQFF. CDR3 nucleotide sequence: TGTGCCAGCAGCCTACTAGGGTGGAATGAGCAGTTCTTC.

The chain is built from TRBV5-4 and TRBJ2-1; 10 nucleotides agree with TRBD1. From germline, CDR1 is SGHNT and CDR2 YYREEE (reference sequence). The length of the CDR3 is 15 residues. V was clipped by 4 bases and J by 3 bases; unmatched bases: 4. The CDR3 sequence: CASSPGDRGYNEQFF. CDR3 DNA: TGTGCCAGCAGCCCGGGGGACAGGGGCTACAATGAGCAGTTCTTC.

The V gene is TRBV19, the J gene TRBJ1-3, with TRBD1 identical over 7 bases. From germline, CDR1 is LNHDA and CDR2 SQIVND (reference sequence). The length of the CDR3 is 17 residues. Unmatched junction bases numbered 11, after V lost 6 bases and J lost 0 bases. CDR3: CASSPQGGFYSGNTIYF. CDR3 in DNA: TGTGCCAGTAGCCCGCAGGGGGGGTTTTACTCTGGAAACACCATATATTTT.

The chain has TRBV7-8 and TRBJ1-6; 9 bases map to TRBD1. V was pared by 2 bases and J by 0 bases, with 11 bases of the junction left unmatched. The germline V gene has CDR1 SGHVS and CDR2 FQNEAQ. The CDR3 runs 20 residues. CDR3 bases: TGTGCCAGCAGCTTATTATCCGGGACAGGGTCCGACTCCTATAATTCACCCCTCCACTTT. This encodes CASSLLSGTGSDSYNSPLHF.

The chain joins TRBV7-9 to TRBJ1-1; D not certain. The CDR3 has 11 amino acids. V was pared by 6 bases and J by 6 bases, with 8 bases between. Germline V gene lookup returns CDR1 SEHNR and CDR2 FQNEAQ (reference sequence). The CDR3 bases are TGTGCCAGCAGTGTCCTCTCTGAAGCTTTCTTT. Its translation is CASSVLSEAFF.

The chain is built from TRBV18 and TRBJ2-5; 7 bases align to TRBD2. The V gene's germline CDR1 is KGHSH and CDR2 LQKENI. The CDR3 is made up of 15 amino acids. The V gene end was trimmed by 6 bases and the J gene end by 4 bases; junction bases not matched to a gene: 11. CDR3 sequence: CASSPREVTGETQYF. CDR3 nucleotides: TGTGCCAGCTCTCCTCGGGAGGTTACAGGAGAGACCCAGTACTTC.

J is TRBJ2-1 and V is TRBV2; 9 nucleotides match TRBD2. The CDR3 loop spans 15 amino acids. Trimming removed 9 bases from V and 6 bases from J; junction bases left unmatched: 12. Germline V gene lookup returns CDR1 SNHLY and CDR2 FYNNEI. The chain's CDR3 is CASGNLAGVGNEQFF. CDR3 coding DNA: TGTGCCAGTGGGAACTTAGCGGGAGTGGGCAATGAGCAGTTCTTC.

V and J are TRBV7-9 and TRBJ1-5; D may be TRBD1 (5 bases). This CDR3 has 16 amino acids. The germline V and J ends were trimmed by 1 base and 4 bases, with 14 bases remaining between them. CDR1 and CDR2 (germline): SEHNR, FQNEAQ (reference sequence). DNA of the CDR3: TGTGCCAGCAGCTTAGTGAGGCAGGGAATGAATCAGCCCCAGCATTTT. This sequence encodes CASSLVRQGMNQPQHF.

CDR3: CASSSPGGQGVIQPQHF. In nucleotides, the CDR3 is TGTGCCAGTAGTAGCCCCGGCGGACAGGGGGTTATCCAGCCCCAGCATTTT. The genes are TRBV19 and TRBJ1-5; 10 bases agree with TRBD1. Germline CDR1 is LNHDA and CDR2 is SQIVND (reference sequence). V shed 4 bases and J 7 bases; nucleotides not matched to a gene: 13. This CDR3 comprises 17 residues.

V gene TRBV30 combines with J gene TRBJ1-5, with D tentatively TRBD1 (5 bases). Germline V gene sequence: CDR1 GTSNPN, CDR2 SVGIG (reference sequence). V dropped 5 bases and J dropped 5 bases, with 10 bases sitting between them. CDR3 length equals 12 residues. Here the CDR3 DNA reads TGTGCCTGGCAGAGGGGCGATCAGCCCCAGCATTTT. Translating gives CAWQRGDQPQHF.

The chain joins TRBV19 to TRBJ1-2; TRBD1 matches 7 bases. The CDR3 contains 15 residues. V shed 5 bases and J 8 bases; nucleotides not matched to a gene: 14. Germline lookup yields CDR1 LNHDA and CDR2 SQIVND (reference sequence). The CDR3 reads CASSLRTGPMGGYTF. In nucleotides, the CDR3 is TGTGCCAGTAGTCTCCGGACAGGACCGATGGGCGGCTACACCTTC.

The chain uses TRBV4-1 and TRBJ2-7; TRBD1 agrees at 8 bases. Germline CDR1 and CDR2: MGHRA and YSYEKL. The CDR3 spans 15 residues. V lost 4 bases and J lost 0; bases outside the gene matches: 5. The CDR3 bases are TGCGCCAGCAGCCGTACAGGACAGGGCTCCTACGAGCAGTACTTC. This encodes CASSRTGQGSYEQYF.

The chain uses TRBV2 and TRBJ1-4, with a possible D match to TRBD1 (5 bases). The length of the CDR3 is 10 residues. The germline CDR1 and CDR2 sequences are SNHLY and FYNNEI. V lost 5 bases and J 17 bases, leaving 12 bases between the germline ends. CDR3 residues: CASSIAGLFF. CDR3 nucleotides: TGTGCCAGCAGTATCGCGGGACTCTTTTTT.

In its sample, this clone was seen once. The CDR3 end shows no conserved phenylalanine or tryptophan, and so a read error is likely. The limits of the CDR3 on the DNA are not certain, so only TCRdb's listed CDR3 is given. The V call is TRBV29-1, the J call TRBJ1-1; the table's D call TRBD1 went unverified against the DNA. Germline V gene lookup returns CDR1 SQVTM and CDR2 ANQGSEA. Inclusive of both ends, the CDR3 amounts to 8 amino acids. The CDR3 loop reads CSAEQGAL.

The chain uses TRBV7-9 and TRBJ2-5, with D unclear. With 2 bases removed from V and 2 bases from J, the gap between germline ends came to 9 bases. The CDR3 runs to 14 residues. Germline V gives CDR1 SEHNR, CDR2 FQNEAQ (reference sequence). CDR3 nucleotides: TGTGCCAGCAGCTTACGCGTGCATCAAGAGACCCAGTACTTC. Translating it yields CASSLRVHQETQYF.

The chain recombines TRBV5-1 with TRBJ2-7; TRBD1 might be the D (6 bases). The CDR3 sequence is 16 residues long. V lost 0 bases, J lost 1 base, and 14 bases lay in between. Germline CDR1 and CDR2: SGHRS and YFSETQ. The DNA for the CDR3 is TGCGCCAGCAGCTTGGAATGGGACACCGCATCCTACGAGCAGTACTTC. This gives the protein CASSLEWDTASYEQYF.

The sample holds one count of this clone. The V and J genes are TRBV27 and TRBJ2-7; 8 bases are shared with TRBD1. This CDR3 is 14 amino acids long. V was clipped by 6 bases and J by 3 bases; unmatched bases: 7. The V gene's germline CDR1 is MNHEY and CDR2 SMNVEV (reference sequence). CDR3 DNA sequence: TGTGCCAGCAGGCCTACGGGACAGGTCTACGAGCAGTACTTC. Translating it yields CASRPTGQVYEQYF.

The chain employs TRBV2 and TRBJ2-3; TRBD2 might be the D (6 bases). This CDR3 has 14 amino acids. V was trimmed by 7 bases and J by 2 bases, leaving 13 bases between them. Looked up from germline, CDR1 is SNHLY and CDR2 is FYNNEI. In DNA form, the CDR3 reads TGTGCCAGCATAAAAGGAGGGGACACAGATACGCAGTATTTT. This sequence encodes CASIKGGDTDTQYF.

This clone is classed as large. This chain's CDR3 is CASRVGLALRNEQFF. The CDR3 DNA is TGTGCCAGCAGGGTGGGGCTAGCGCTAAGGAATGAGCAGTTCTTC. The chain links TRBV27 to TRBJ2-1, with a weak D call TRBD2 (6 bases). The CDR3 totals 15 residues. Trimming pared 6 bases from V and 7 bases from J, leaving 19 bases between. Germline V gene sequence: CDR1 MNHEY, CDR2 SMNVEV (reference sequence).

The J gene is TRBJ2-5, the V gene TRBV7-9; the match to TRBD1 covers 10 bases. The junction had 5 bases not matched to a gene; V was cut back by 2 bases and J by 5 bases. CDR3 length: 15 residues. The germline V gene has CDR1 SEHNR and CDR2 FQNEAQ (reference sequence). The CDR3 DNA sequence: TGTGCCAGCAGCTTAAGACAGGGGGCACAGGAGACCCAGTACTTC. It translates to CASSLRQGAQETQYF.